This TCR beta chain derives from a study of blood T cell repertoires in COVID-19 (dated by TCRdb to 2018 to 2020). With respect to the entire study: Samples covering the acute and convalescent phases of COVID-19 were provided by collaborators in the United States, Italy and Spain. The material from the prospective study consisted of cDNA or gDNA derived from T cells, B-cell-depleted T cells, or PBMCs. Subjects who had been exposed to COVID-19, were actively infected with it, or had recovered from it provided the deeply sampled blood TCRbeta repertoires that made up the dataset. The repertoires were released in a freely available public database meant as a resource for research on the immune response to SARS-CoV-2. Samples came from the ongoing ImmuneRACE study (first 160 participants) plus 1,254 subjects from 6 global collaborators. The sample metadata nearly always contained a de-identified subject ID, COVID-19 status, age in years and sex. Where available, HLA class I and class II types were obtained from metadata supplied by the sample provider rather than from assay-based typing. Overall study results and their limits: How much clinical and demographic metadata was included differed by source and by participant, and the metadata was provided uncurated.

TCRbeta CDR3 regions were amplified from genomic DNA by means of the immunoSEQ Assay, a bias-controlled multiplex PCR. Concerning the study's data processing: The number of nucleated cells in each sample was estimated from the amplification of reference gene primers within the assay. To quantify the absolute abundance of each unique TCRbeta CDR3 rearrangement, sequence reads were collapsed and filtered. For each sample, productive Simpson clonality was calculated as the square root of Simpson's diversity index over productive rearrangements. Held by TCRdb, this immuneACCESS table contains in-frame sequences only and omits some clones. Under half of the omission traces to an unresolved V gene where checked; the cause of the rest is unknown. That table is the source of V, J and clone size, and D and trimming were worked out from the DNA. For this sample there are approximately 460,000 clones; 89% appear just once. The ten biggest clones cover 0.75% to 0.9% of the sample.

In its sample, this clone was seen once. The specificity of this receptor is unknown. Base quality data are lacking; no much larger clone is found one base away. Inclusive of the bounding cysteine and phenylalanine, the CDR3 is 16 residues long. Just the 48-base CDR3 DNA is kept, in frame starting at base 1. Per the germline V gene, SGHRS is the CDR1 and YFSETQ is the CDR2. After removal of 3 bases from V and 3 bases from J, the junction retains 11 bases not matched to a gene. In Seattle, one collaborating source enrolled patients while the infection was active and tracked those patients longitudinally over the course of disease. Collaborating institutions collected whole blood in K2EDTA tubes following their own protocols. For TCRbeta analysis, collaborators shipped samples as frozen whole blood, isolated PBMCs, or DNA extracted from either of those sample types.

This TCR was recovered from a man aged 18-30 years with COVID-19, enrolled during active disease. The V and J segments used are TRBV5-1 and TRBJ1-2; a stretch of 7 junction bases matches TRBD1. Sample: peripheral blood. The CDR3 loop reads CASSWPVGGKDYGYTF. The base sequence is TGCGCCAGCAGCTGGCCCGTAGGGGGCAAGGACTATGGCTACACCTTC. The variable domain in full, with residues beyond the CDR3 obtained from the reference TRBV5-1 and TRBJ1-2 genes, is KAGVTQTPRYLIKTRGQQVTLSCSPISGHRSVSWYQQTPGQGLQFLFEYFSETQRNKGNFPGRFSGRQFSNSRSEMNVSTLELGDSALYLCASSWPVGGKDYGYTFGSGTRLTVV.